Included here is one T cell receptor (beta chain) sequence, with context. Its antigen remains unidentified. PCR was performed a second time for about 6 to 12 cycles using a sample-barcoded 5' primer and a J-beta primer mix. TCRdb re-analysed the 5' RACE reads in MiXCR, keeping a single row per CDR3 protein. The repertoire has more than 700,000 distinct CDR3 sequences, about 55% of them found once; the top ten carry approximately 40%. This specimen comes from a study of blood T cells in healthy people across ages. Study-wide points: There was no known CMV status for donors, so expanded clonotype changes were possibly confounded.

This CDR3 spans 13 amino acids. Trimming removed 3 bases from V and 6 bases from J, with 11 bases in between. The germline CDR1 and CDR2 sequences are MNHEY and SMNVEV (reference sequence). The chain joins TRBV27 to TRBJ1-1; no clear D. The TCR originated in a man aged 80 or over in good health. The sequencing sample was made of blood. In DNA form, the CDR3 reads TGTGCCAGCAGTTTTCGACCAGGTGCTGAAGCTTTCTTT. It translates to CASSFRPGAEAFF.